These T cell receptor beta chains were read from a single sample in a study of blood T cell repertoires in COVID-19. Assay: immunoSEQ multiplex PCR; the TCRdb copy retains only in-frame clones and omits some. The sample consists of about 330,000 clones, roughly 90% of them appearing once. What was sequenced was peripheral blood. All receptors come from a woman aged 45-60 years with active or convalescent COVID-19. CDR3s include the opening cysteine and the closing phenylalanine or tryptophan. D genes are given only for firm matches. Part of the rows lack a size; the others show once, few, many or a class for expanded clones.

D: -; size: -; J: TRBJ1-1; V: TRBV6-5; DNA: TGTGCCAGCAGTACAAGGGGCCTGGGCACTGAAGCTTTCTTT; CDR3: CASSTRGLGTEAFF
D: TRBD1; size: few; J: TRBJ1-2; V: TRBV30; DNA: TGTGCCTACTTGACAGGGGCCAACTATGGCTACACCTTC; CDR3: CAYLTGANYGYTF
D: -; size: -; J: TRBJ2-5; V: TRBV30; DNA: TGTGCCTGGAGTGTTCGCAGGAAAGAGACCCAGTACTTC; CDR3: CAWSVRRKETQYF
D: TRBD1; size: -; J: TRBJ2-7; V: TRBV11-2; DNA: TGTGCCAGCAGCTTAGGAGGGGGCGGCCCCGAGCAGTACTTC; CDR3: CASSLGGGGPEQYF
D: -; size: -; J: TRBJ2-3; V: TRBV27; DNA: TGTGCCAGCAGTCCCTCCTATGGGGAGCGCACAGATACGCAGTATTTT; CDR3: CASSPSYGERTDTQYF
D: -; size: -; J: TRBJ1-1; V: TRBV7-2; DNA: TGTGCCAGCAGCTTAAGGGCAGGGAGGGGCACTGAAGCTTTCTTT; CDR3: CASSLRAGRGTEAFF
D: TRBD2; size: -; J: TRBJ2-1; V: TRBV11-2; DNA: TGTGCCAGCAGCCACCCAAGGGCTAGCGGAAACAATGAGCAGTTCTTC; CDR3: CASSHPRASGNNEQFF
D: -; size: once; J: TRBJ1-6; V: TRBV25-1; DNA: TGTGCCAGCAGTGAGCGTCCCTATAATTCACCCCTCCACTTT; CDR3: CASSERPYNSPLHF
D: TRBD1; size: few; J: TRBJ1-1; V: TRBV7-3; DNA: TGTGCCAGCAGCTACGGGACAGGGGCCTTGAACACTGAAGCTTTCTTT; CDR3: CASSYGTGALNTEAFF
D: TRBD1; size: few; J: TRBJ1-5; V: TRBV15; DNA: TGTGCCACCAGCAGAGAGGCAGGGGGCATTCAGCCCCAGCATTTT; CDR3: CATSREAGGIQPQHF
D: -; size: -; J: TRBJ2-7; V: TRBV7-2; DNA: TGTGCCAGCAGCTTAGGAGGGAAGTGGAACGAGCAGTACTTC; CDR3: CASSLGGKWNEQYF
D: -; size: -; J: TRBJ2-6; V: TRBV2; DNA: TGTGCCAGCAGAAAAACTCTTAAAATCTCTGGGGCCAACGTCCTGACTTTC; CDR3: CASRKTLKISGANVLTF
D: -; size: -; J: TRBJ2-2; V: TRBV19; DNA: TGTGCCAGTAGTATAGGGGGCAGTAACACCGGGGAGCTGTTTTTT; CDR3: CASSIGGSNTGELFF
D: TRBD1; size: -; J: TRBJ2-1; V: TRBV10-3; DNA: TGTGCCATCAGGGCGTCGGCAGGGGGTAACAATGAGCAGTTCTTC; CDR3: CAIRASAGGNNEQFF
D: TRBD2; size: -; J: TRBJ2-1; V: TRBV18; DNA: TGTGCCAGCTCACCTCTCCTGGGGACTAGCGGTGGCGGGCAGTTCTTC; CDR3: CASSPLLGTSGGGQFF
D: -; size: -; J: TRBJ2-1; V: TRBV15; DNA: TGTGCCACCAGCAGAGTGGGAGATGAGCAGTTCTTC; CDR3: CATSRVGDEQFF
D: -; size: -; J: TRBJ2-5; V: TRBV5-1; DNA: TGCGCCAGCAGCTTGTCTTTCTCTACGACTTTCCAAGAGACCCAGTACTTC; CDR3: CASSLSFSTTFQETQYF
D: TRBD1; size: few; J: TRBJ1-2; V: TRBV5-8; DNA: TGTGCCAGCAGCTTGACGGGACAGGTTTTTGGCTACACCTTC; CDR3: CASSLTGQVFGYTF
D: -; size: -; J: TRBJ2-3; V: TRBV6-2/TRBV6-3; DNA: TGTGCCAGCAGTCCCGGTGTCCTCACAGATACGCAGTATTTT; CDR3: CASSPGVLTDTQYF
D: TRBD1; size: -; J: TRBJ2-5; V: TRBV5-4; DNA: TGTGCCAGCAGCTTGAGCCCCGGACAGGCGGAGACCCAGTACTTC; CDR3: CASSLSPGQAETQYF
D: -; size: -; J: TRBJ2-5; V: TRBV6-5; DNA: TGTGCCAGCAGTTCGCGGGGGCGCAAAGAGACCCAGTACTTC; CDR3: CASSSRGRKETQYF
D: TRBD1; size: -; J: TRBJ2-7; V: TRBV5-1; DNA: TGCGCCAGCGGCTCGAGCATGGGACAGAACTGGGACGAGCAGTACTTC; CDR3: CASGSSMGQNWDEQYF
D: -; size: -; J: TRBJ2-1; V: TRBV28; DNA: TGTGCCAGCAGTCCTTGGGACTTGGGCAATGAGCAGTTCTTC; CDR3: CASSPWDLGNEQFF
D: TRBD1; size: -; J: TRBJ1-1; V: TRBV4-3; DNA: TGCGCCAGCAGCCAAGATGACAGGGCTAGGAACACTGAAGCTTTCTTT; CDR3: CASSQDDRARNTEAFF
D: -; size: -; J: TRBJ2-1; V: TRBV5-4; DNA: TGTGCCAGCAGCTTTCGGGATCGGAACGCTGAGCAGTTCTTC; CDR3: CASSFRDRNAEQFF
D: -; size: -; J: TRBJ1-6; V: TRBV12-3/TRBV12-4; DNA: TGTGCCAGCAGTCTGCGCCTAAATTCACCCCTCCACTTT; CDR3: CASSLRLNSPLHF
D: TRBD2; size: -; J: TRBJ2-1; V: TRBV3-1/TRBV3-2; DNA: TGTGCCAGCAGTCCAGGTAGCGGGAGGAGCGGTGAGCAGTTCTTC; CDR3: CASSPGSGRSGEQFF
D: -; size: once; J: TRBJ2-3; V: TRBV28; DNA: TGTGCCAGCAGTAACCTCGAGGGCCATGGTACGCAGTATTTT; CDR3: CASSNLEGHGTQYF
D: -; size: -; J: TRBJ1-2; V: TRBV30; DNA: TGTGCCTGGAGTTCTTGGGGGACAGGCTACACCTTC; CDR3: CAWSSWGTGYTF
D: -; size: -; J: TRBJ1-1; V: TRBV30; DNA: TGTGCACGGAGTAGGGGAGGGGTGTTAGGCGGGTCTGAAGCTTTCTTT; CDR3: CARSRGGVLGGSEAFF
D: TRBD1; size: -; J: TRBJ1-5; V: TRBV12-5; DNA: TGTGCTAGTGGAAAGGGACAGGTTAGCAATCAGCCCCAGCATTTT; CDR3: CASGKGQVSNQPQHF
D: TRBD2; size: -; J: TRBJ2-7; V: TRBV6-5; DNA: TGTGCCAGCAGAGGGACTAGCGGGACTGAAGGGCAGTACTTC; CDR3: CASRGTSGTEGQYF
D: -; size: -; J: TRBJ1-1; V: TRBV7-9; DNA: TGTGCCAGCAGCTTATTTGAGGTTGACACTGAAGCTTTCTTT; CDR3: CASSLFEVDTEAFF
D: -; size: -; J: TRBJ2-1; V: TRBV5-4; DNA: TGTGCCAGCAGCCAGAATCTCGAGGGTGAGCAGTTCTTC; CDR3: CASSQNLEGEQFF
D: TRBD1; size: -; J: TRBJ1-1; V: TRBV7-9; DNA: TGTGCCAGCAGCTCACGGGCAGGGGGCAAGAACACTGAAGCTTTCTTT; CDR3: CASSSRAGGKNTEAFF
D: TRBD1; size: -; J: TRBJ1-3; V: TRBV3-1/TRBV3-2; DNA: TGTGCCAGCAGCTTCGGGACAGGGACTCGAAACACCATATATTTT; CDR3: CASSFGTGTRNTIYF
D: TRBD1; size: -; J: TRBJ2-2; V: TRBV27; DNA: TGTGCCAGCAGTTCTTTAATACGAGACAGGGGGGCCGGGGAGCTGTTTTTT; CDR3: CASSSLIRDRGAGELFF
D: TRBD1; size: -; J: TRBJ1-5; V: TRBV5-6; DNA: TGTGCCAGCAGCTATAGCCTGACAGGGTATAGCAATCAGCCCCAGCATTTT; CDR3: CASSYSLTGYSNQPQHF
D: TRBD1; size: -; J: TRBJ2-2; V: TRBV6-1; DNA: TGTGCCAGCAGTGTTCAGGGGGCGAGACAGACCGGGGAGCTGTTTTTT; CDR3: CASSVQGARQTGELFF
D: -; size: -; J: TRBJ1-4; V: TRBV4-1; DNA: TGCGCCAGCAGCCAACCGCCGGAGGGCAGGAAATATGAAAAACTGTTTTTT; CDR3: CASSQPPEGRKYEKLFF
D: TRBD1; size: -; J: TRBJ1-1; V: TRBV7-9; DNA: TGTGCCAGCAGCCGAAGGGGGCGCGACACTGAAGCTTTCTTT; CDR3: CASSRRGRDTEAFF
D: -; size: -; J: TRBJ2-1; V: TRBV19; DNA: TGTGCCAGTAGTATTCGGCCCCTAGGAGGGTACAATGAGCAGTTCTTC; CDR3: CASSIRPLGGYNEQFF
D: -; size: -; J: TRBJ2-7; V: TRBV7-2; DNA: TGTGCCAGCAGCTTGGGGCCAGGGTACGAGCAGTACTTC; CDR3: CASSLGPGYEQYF
D: TRBD2; size: -; J: TRBJ2-7; V: TRBV3-1/TRBV3-2; DNA: TGTGCCAGCAGCCGCAGAGAGACTAGCAGAGGTCAGTACTTC; CDR3: CASSRRETSRGQYF
D: TRBD1; size: -; J: TRBJ1-5; V: TRBV28; DNA: TGTGCCAGTAACGGCTTTGCAGGGGGCTTTCAGCCCCAGCATTTT; CDR3: CASNGFAGGFQPQHF